Following are 24 T cell receptor beta chains from one sample sequenced in a study of regulatory T cells in long-lasting Graves disease. iRepertoire HTBI primers and Arm-PCR of CDR3 regions built TCR beta libraries. MiXCR, run by TCRdb on the multiplex PCR reads, gives a single entry per CDR3 protein. The repertoire includes fewer than 500,000 distinct CDR3 sequences, 15% to 20% of them detected once, and 12% sits in the top ten. Time point of the sample: newly diagnosed GD, antithyroid drugs for less than 3 months. The TCR library used RNA extracted from PBMCs. The same data also went into a second study, on T cells in Graves' hyperthyroidism and ophthalmopathy.

This specimen consisted of peripheral blood mononuclear cells (PBMCs), obtained at new diagnosis, from a patient treated with antithyroid drugs. The receptors derive from a man between 40 and 49 years old with Graves disease.

This clonotype showed up many times. This rearrangement joins TRBV27 to TRBJ2-1; D is uncertain. This CDR3 has 14 residues. Deletions cut 5 bases from V and 6 bases from J, with 14 bases between. Germline CDR1 is MNHEY and CDR2 is SMNVEV (reference sequence). This chain's CDR3 is CASSPMLKVNEQFF. The CDR3 DNA sequence: TGTGCCAGCAGTCCGATGCTGAAGGTCAATGAGCAGTTCTTC.

The table lists this clonotype with many counts. V and J are TRBV7-8 and TRBJ1-1; 7 nucleotides line up with TRBD1. The CDR3 covers 16 residues. The germline V gene encodes CDR1 SGHVS and CDR2 FQNEAQ. Losses at the gene ends were 4 bases for V and 4 bases for J; bases not matched to a gene: 12. CDR3 residues: CASSSKTGTVITEAFF. The CDR3 coding sequence is TGTGCCAGCAGCTCAAAGACAGGGACAGTAATCACTGAAGCTTTCTTT. Full variable domain (outside the CDR3, taken from reference TRBV7-8 and TRBJ1-1): GAGVSQSPRYKVAKRGQDVALRCDPISGHVSLFWYQQALGQGPEFLTYFQNEAQLDKSGLPSDRFFAERPEGSVSTLKIQRTQQEDSAVYLCASSSKTGTVITEAFFGQGTRLTVV.

There are many counts of this clonotype. The chain carries TRBV7-2 and TRBJ2-5; 10 bases are a match to TRBD2. The CDR3 covers 19 residues. Germline V gene data show CDR1 as SGHTA and CDR2 as FQGNSA. V lost 5 bases to trimming and J lost 0 bases; unmatched junction nucleotides: 15. The DNA for the CDR3 is TGTGCCAGCAGCAAGGGGGCTAGCGGGAGAGCGCCATACCAAGAGACCCAGTACTTC. This encodes CASSKGASGRAPYQETQYF.

This sequence joins TRBV9 and TRBJ1-1, with D possibly being TRBD1 (6 bases). Trimming shortened V by 4 bases and J by 2 bases, and 12 bases separated the two germline ends. Germline V gene lookup returns CDR1 SGDLS and CDR2 YYNGEE. CDR3 length: 14 amino acids. CDR3 in DNA: TGTGCCAGCAGCATAGGGGACACCAACACTGAAGCTTTCTTT. As protein: CASSIGDTNTEAFF.

This clonotype showed up many times. The gene calls are TRBV6-6 and TRBJ2-1, with TRBD2 as a possible D gene (6 bases). V was cut by 0 bases and J by 4 bases, with 13 bases left in between. Germline V gives CDR1 MNHNY, CDR2 SVGAGI (reference sequence). The CDR3 runs to 16 residues. DNA of the CDR3: TGTGCCAGCAGTTACTCGGCGGGATTAGATTACAATGAGCAGTTCTTC. It specifies CASSYSAGLDYNEQFF.

The genes are TRBV6-1 and TRBJ2-1, with 13 bases lining up with TRBD2. There are 15 residues in the CDR3. With V trimmed by 7 bases and J by 7 bases, 7 bases remained unmatched. Germline V gene sequence: CDR1 MNHNS, CDR2 SASEGT. CDR3 protein: CASTPGTSGANEQFF. The CDR3 DNA sequence: TGTGCCAGCACTCCAGGGACTAGCGGGGCTAATGAGCAGTTCTTC.

Many counts were recorded for this clonotype. The J gene is TRBJ2-1, the V gene TRBV12-3 or TRBV12-4, with 7 nucleotides matching TRBD2. The CDR3 has 15 residues. V shed 6 bases and J 4 bases; nucleotides not matched to a gene: 9. The CDR3 sequence: CASRSGAGAYNEQFF. In DNA, the CDR3 is TGTGCCAGCAGGTCCGGGGCGGGAGCGTACAATGAGCAGTTCTTC.

The chain recombines TRBV6-9 with TRBJ1-1; TRBD1 matches 10 bases. The CDR3 consists of 17 residues. Germline V gene lookup returns CDR1 MNHGY and CDR2 SVAAGI. V lost 3 bases to trimming and J lost 5 bases; unmatched junction nucleotides: 12. The CDR3 loop reads CASSYPTDRGRGTEAFF. The CDR3 DNA sequence: TGTGCCAGCAGTTACCCGACAGACAGGGGGCGAGGAACTGAAGCTTTCTTT.

This clonotype has a count of ten or more. CDR3 coding DNA: TGTGCCAGCAGCCAAGCCTCTTACGGGAGTAGCACAGATACGCAGTATTTT. Translated, it gives CASSQASYGSSTDTQYF. V gene TRBV4-2 combines with J gene TRBJ2-3, with TRBD2 as a possible D gene (6 bases). CDR1 and CDR2 (germline): LGHNA, YNFKEQ. The CDR3 length is 17 residues. V lost 1 base, J lost 0 bases, and 14 bases lay in between.

This clonotype occurred many times. The chain recombines TRBV5-1 with TRBJ2-3; perhaps TRBD1 as D (6 bases). The CDR3 is 15 amino acids. In germline, CDR1 is SGHRS, CDR2 YFSETQ. V was clipped by 2 bases and J by 1 base, with 11 bases between them. The CDR3 here is CASSFTGHRTDTQYF. CDR3 nucleotide sequence: TGCGCCAGCAGCTTCACGGGACACCGCACAGATACGCAGTATTTT.

The chain joins TRBV19 to TRBJ1-2; D might be TRBD1 (5 bases). V was clipped by 5 bases and J by 4 bases, with 11 bases between them. Germline lookup yields CDR1 LNHDA and CDR2 SQIVND (reference sequence). The CDR3 covers 13 residues. The CDR3 sequence: CASSAYRIYGYTF. CDR3 bases: TGTGCCAGTAGTGCTTACAGGATCTATGGCTACACCTTC.

There are many counts of this clonotype. V usage is TRBV7-2 and J usage is TRBJ2-5; no clear D. Germline V gene lookup returns CDR1 SGHTA and CDR2 FQGNSA. V lost 4 bases and J 7 bases, leaving 7 bases between the germline ends. CDR3 size: 11 residues. The CDR3 coding sequence is TGTGCCAGCAGCTCTGGACCGACCCAGTACTTC. It codes for CASSSGPTQYF. Together with reference TRBV7-2 and TRBJ2-5, the CDR3 gives the full variable domain: GAGVSQSPSNKVTEKGKDVELRCDPISGHTALYWYRQSLGQGLEFLIYFQGNSAPDKSGLPSDRFSAERTGGSVSTLTIQRTQQEDSAVYLCASSSGPTQYFGPGTRLLVL.

In this sample, this clonotype turned up many times. This rearrangement joins TRBV28 to TRBJ2-1; tentative D call: TRBD1 (5 bases). The CDR3 covers 16 residues. The V and J ends lost 4 bases and 5 bases respectively, with 18 bases between them. Per the germline V gene, CDR1 is MDHEN and CDR2 is SYDVKM. This CDR3 is CASSSPRVGLDNEQFF. The CDR3 DNA reads as TGTGCCAGCAGTTCCCCCAGGGTAGGTCTGGACAATGAGCAGTTCTTC.

This clonotype was observed a handful of times. The chain is built from TRBV12-3 or TRBV12-4 and TRBJ1-2; possible D gene TRBD1, 6 bases. V shed 2 bases and J shed 0 bases, with 10 bases lying between them. This CDR3 has 15 amino acids. CDR3 coding DNA: TGTGCCAGCAGTTTAAGGGGGTTTTCTAACTATGGCTACACCTTC. Its protein is CASSLRGFSNYGYTF.

A few counts support this clonotype. V gene TRBV5-1 combines with J gene TRBJ1-2; D ambiguous. The CDR3 sequence is 14 residues long. V dropped 4 bases and J dropped 2 bases, with 12 bases sitting between them. The V gene's germline CDR1 is SGHRS and CDR2 YFSETQ. The CDR3 DNA reads as TGCGCCAGCAGCGACCCTTCGGGGAACTATGGCTACACCTTC. Translating it yields CASSDPSGNYGYTF.

Concerning this clonotype itself: A much larger clone lies a single base off, so this may be a read error. This rearrangement joins TRBV6-1 to TRBJ2-2, with 7 bases fitting TRBD2. Germline V gene sequence: CDR1 MNHNS, CDR2 SASEGT. This CDR3 is 14 amino acids long. V shed 6 bases and J 6 bases; nucleotides not matched to a gene: 7. The CDR3 sequence: CASRRAGDAGELFF. The CDR3 DNA reads as TGTGCCAGCAGAAGGGCGGGAGACGCCGGGGAGCTGTTTTTT.

For this clonotype: This may arise from a read error, as a much more abundant clone is one base away. The chain combines TRBV7-9 with TRBJ2-3; unclear D gene. The CDR3 runs 18 residues. Germline values: CDR1 SEHNR, CDR2 FQNEAQ (reference sequence). The CDR3 region has the DNA TGTGCCAACAGCTTAGGCCCACGGGCCGGAGCCCTTGAAGATACGCAGTATTTT. It yields the protein CANSLGPRAGALEDTQYF.

This clonotype has a single count. The V call is TRBV5-1, the J call TRBJ2-5; D ambiguous. Germline V lookup: CDR1 SGHRS, CDR2 YFSETQ. The CDR3 loop spans 14 amino acids. Trimming shortened V by 0 bases and J by 1 base, and 7 bases separated the two germline ends. The CDR3 DNA follows: TGCGCCAGCAGCTTGGAGGTGCTCCAAGAGACCCAGTACTTC. Encoded protein: CASSLEVLQETQYF.

This clonotype was seen many times. The chain is built from TRBV20-1 and TRBJ2-5; 12 bases agree with TRBD2. J was trimmed by 2 bases and V by 7 bases; bases with no gene match: 2. CDR3 length: 13 amino acids. Germline CDR1 is DFQATT and CDR2 is SNEGSKA (reference sequence). The CDR3 reads CSGGLAGQETQYF. The CDR3 nucleotides are TGCAGTGGCGGACTAGCGGGACAAGAGACCCAGTACTTC.

Many counts were recorded for this clonotype. V and J are TRBV28 and TRBJ1-4; possible D gene TRBD1, 5 bases. The CDR3 extends over 14 amino acids. Per the germline V gene, CDR1 is MDHEN and CDR2 is SYDVKM. The V end was cut by 7 bases, the J end by 4 bases, with 13 bases between. The CDR3 loop is CASTLRGVNEKLFF. The DNA for the CDR3 is TGTGCCAGCACATTACGGGGGGTTAATGAAAAACTGTTTTTT.

This clonotype has at least ten counts. The CDR3 DNA is TGTGCCAGCAGTCGACCCAGCACCGGGGAGCTGTTTTTT. Encoded protein: CASSRPSTGELFF. The chain is built from TRBV12-3 or TRBV12-4 and TRBJ2-2; no reliable D call. The V end lost 5 bases, the J end lost 4 bases, and 8 bases lay between the germline ends. This CDR3 contains 13 residues.

Many counts were recorded for this clonotype. The chain is built from TRBV7-9 and TRBJ1-1; TRBD1 aligns across 8 bases. Trimming cost V 7 bases and J 1 base; bases outside gene matches: 2. Germline V gene lookup returns CDR1 SEHNR and CDR2 FQNEAQ (reference sequence). The CDR3 covers 13 residues. CDR3 in DNA: TGTGCCAGCATCGGGACAGGGAACACTGAAGCTTTCTTT. It encodes CASIGTGNTEAFF.

J is TRBJ2-5 and V is TRBV7-9, with D perhaps TRBD1 (6 bases). The DNA end favors TRBJ2-1, so the J call may be wrong. The germline CDR1 and CDR2 sequences are SEHNR and FQNEAQ (reference sequence). This CDR3 is 16 amino acids long. CDR3 sequence: CASSPGGPGLMNEQFF. The CDR3 coding sequence is TGTGCCAGCAGCCCTGGGGGCCCAGGGTTAATGAATGAGCAGTTCTTC.

This clonotype was counted many times. The genes are TRBV5-1 and TRBJ2-7, with 11 bases that match TRBD2. CDR3 length: 15 amino acids. Germline V gives CDR1 SGHRS, CDR2 YFSETQ. The trim removed 0 bases at V and 7 bases at J, leaving 6 bases unmatched. Written as DNA, the CDR3 is TGCGCCAGCAGCTTGGCCCAGGGACTAGCGGCAGAGCAGTACTTC. Amino acid sequence: CASSLAQGLAAEQYF.